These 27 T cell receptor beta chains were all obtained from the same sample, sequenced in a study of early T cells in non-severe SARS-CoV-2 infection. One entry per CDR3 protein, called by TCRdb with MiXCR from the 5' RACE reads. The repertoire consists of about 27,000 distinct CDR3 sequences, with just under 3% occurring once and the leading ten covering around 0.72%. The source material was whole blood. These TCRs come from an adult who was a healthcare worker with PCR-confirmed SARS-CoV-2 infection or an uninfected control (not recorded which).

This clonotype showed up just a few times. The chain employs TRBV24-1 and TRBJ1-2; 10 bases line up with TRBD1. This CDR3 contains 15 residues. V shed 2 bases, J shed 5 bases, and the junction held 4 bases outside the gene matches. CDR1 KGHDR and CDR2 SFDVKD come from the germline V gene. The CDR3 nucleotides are TGTGCCACCAGTGATTCGCCGGACAGGGGGTATGGCTACACCTTC. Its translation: CATSDSPDRGYGYTF.

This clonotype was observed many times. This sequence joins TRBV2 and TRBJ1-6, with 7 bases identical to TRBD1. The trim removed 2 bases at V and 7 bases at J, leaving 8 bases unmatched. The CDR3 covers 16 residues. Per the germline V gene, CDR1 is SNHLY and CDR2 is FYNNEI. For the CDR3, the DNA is TGTGCCAGCAGTGAAAGACAGGGACCCATGAATTCACCCCTCCACTTT. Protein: CASSERQGPMNSPLHF.

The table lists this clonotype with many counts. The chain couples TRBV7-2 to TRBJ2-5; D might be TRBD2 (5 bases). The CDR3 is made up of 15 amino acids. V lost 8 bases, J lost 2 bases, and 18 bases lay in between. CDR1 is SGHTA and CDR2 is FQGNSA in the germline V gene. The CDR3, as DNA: TGTGCCAGCGGTCCCGGAGGCGTTACTCAAGAGACCCAGTACTTC. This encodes CASGPGGVTQETQYF.

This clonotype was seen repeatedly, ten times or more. The CDR3 coding sequence is TGCAGTGCTACCCGGCTGGGACAGGGGCCAGATACGCAGTATTTT. It codes for CSATRLGQGPDTQYF. The V and J genes are TRBV20-1 and TRBJ2-3, with TRBD1 matching over 10 bases. Germline V gene data show CDR1 as DFQATT and CDR2 as SNEGSKA (reference sequence). The CDR3 length is 15 residues. V lost 4 bases, J lost 4 bases, and 8 bases stayed unmatched.

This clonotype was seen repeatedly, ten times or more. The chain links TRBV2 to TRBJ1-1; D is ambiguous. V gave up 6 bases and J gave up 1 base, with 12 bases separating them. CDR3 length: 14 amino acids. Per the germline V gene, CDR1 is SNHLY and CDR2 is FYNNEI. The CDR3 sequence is CASRFLTENTEAFF. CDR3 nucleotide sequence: TGTGCCAGCAGGTTCCTAACAGAGAACACTGAAGCTTTCTTT.

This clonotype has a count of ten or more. CDR3 sequence reads: CSVRSGGLTEAFF. CDR3 nucleotides: TGCAGCGTCCGTTCAGGGGGCCTTACTGAAGCTTTCTTT. The chain combines TRBV29-1 with TRBJ1-1; 8 positions agree with TRBD1. The CDR3 sequence is 13 residues long. V gave up 6 bases and J gave up 5 bases; unmatched junction bases: 8. The V gene's germline CDR1 is SQVTM and CDR2 ANQGSEA.

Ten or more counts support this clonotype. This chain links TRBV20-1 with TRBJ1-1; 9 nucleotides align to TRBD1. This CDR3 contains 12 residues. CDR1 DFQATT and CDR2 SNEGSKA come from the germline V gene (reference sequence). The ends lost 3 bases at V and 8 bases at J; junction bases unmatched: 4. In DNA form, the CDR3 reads TGCAGTGCTAGGTGGGACAGGGTCGAAGCTTTCTTT. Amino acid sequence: CSARWDRVEAFF.

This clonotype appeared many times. CDR3 bases: TGTGCCAGCAGCAAAAACAGGGGGCAAGGCACAGATACGCAGTATTTT. It specifies CASSKNRGQGTDTQYF. This chain joins TRBV7-9 and TRBJ2-3; the match to TRBD1 covers 9 bases. The ends lost 5 bases at V and 1 base at J; junction bases unmatched: 7. The germline V gene has CDR1 SEHNR and CDR2 FQNEAQ (reference sequence). The CDR3 contains 16 residues.

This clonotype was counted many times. The CDR3 here is CASSREASTDTQYF. The CDR3 DNA follows: TGTGCCAGCAGCCGCGAGGCCAGCACAGATACGCAGTATTTT. V and J are TRBV2 and TRBJ2-3; no clear D gene. Germline V gene data show CDR1 as SNHLY and CDR2 as FYNNEI. Deletions cut 6 bases from V and 0 bases from J, with 10 bases between. The CDR3 has 14 amino acids.

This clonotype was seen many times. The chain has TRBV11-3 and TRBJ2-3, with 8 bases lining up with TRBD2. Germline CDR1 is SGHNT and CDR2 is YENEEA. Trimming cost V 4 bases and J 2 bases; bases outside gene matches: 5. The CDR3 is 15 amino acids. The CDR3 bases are TGTGCCAGCAGCTCCGGGGGGGCCTACACAGATACGCAGTATTTT. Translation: CASSSGGAYTDTQYF.

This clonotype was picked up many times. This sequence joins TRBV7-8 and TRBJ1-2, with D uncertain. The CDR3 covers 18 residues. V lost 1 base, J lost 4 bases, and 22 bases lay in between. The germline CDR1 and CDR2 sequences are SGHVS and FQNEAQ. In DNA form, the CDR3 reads TGTGCCAGCAGCTTAGAAGGAGACCTTCCGCCAGTTGCCTATGGCTACACCTTC. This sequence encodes CASSLEGDLPPVAYGYTF.

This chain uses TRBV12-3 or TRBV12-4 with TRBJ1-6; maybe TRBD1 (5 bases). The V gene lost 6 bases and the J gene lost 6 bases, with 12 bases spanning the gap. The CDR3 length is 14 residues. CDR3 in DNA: TGTGCCAGCAGCCTCCGGGACGGTAATTCACCCCTCCACTTT. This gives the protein CASSLRDGNSPLHF.

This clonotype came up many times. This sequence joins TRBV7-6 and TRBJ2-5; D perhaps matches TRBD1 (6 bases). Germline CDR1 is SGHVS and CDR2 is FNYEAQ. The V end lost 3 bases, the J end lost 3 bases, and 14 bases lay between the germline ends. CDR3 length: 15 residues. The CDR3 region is CASSFTGQGKETQYF. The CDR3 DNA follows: TGTGCCAGCAGCTTCACCGGGCAGGGGAAAGAGACCCAGTACTTC.

The CDR3 DNA reads TGTGCCAGCAGTGGCACCTCTAGTTACACAGATACGCAGTATTTT. Protein product: CASSGTSSYTDTQYF. The chain carries TRBV2 and TRBJ2-3; D ambiguous. Germline V gives CDR1 SNHLY, CDR2 FYNNEI. Trimming shortened V by 4 bases and J by 2 bases, and 13 bases separated the two germline ends. This CDR3 contains 15 residues.

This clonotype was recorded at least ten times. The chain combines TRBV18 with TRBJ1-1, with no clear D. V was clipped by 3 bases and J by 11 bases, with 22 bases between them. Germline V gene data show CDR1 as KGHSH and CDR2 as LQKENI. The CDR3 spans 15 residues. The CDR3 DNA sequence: TGTGCCAGCTCACCGATCTCTGGGTCAATGGTGCGGGCTTTCTTT. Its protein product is CASSPISGSMVRAFF.

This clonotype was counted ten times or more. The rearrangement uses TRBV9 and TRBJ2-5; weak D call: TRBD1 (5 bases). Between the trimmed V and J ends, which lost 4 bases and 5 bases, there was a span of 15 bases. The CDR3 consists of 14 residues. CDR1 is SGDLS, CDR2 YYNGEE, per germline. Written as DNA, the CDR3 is TGTGCCAGCAGCCCACAGGACGGTCAGGAGACCCAGTACTTC. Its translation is CASSPQDGQETQYF.

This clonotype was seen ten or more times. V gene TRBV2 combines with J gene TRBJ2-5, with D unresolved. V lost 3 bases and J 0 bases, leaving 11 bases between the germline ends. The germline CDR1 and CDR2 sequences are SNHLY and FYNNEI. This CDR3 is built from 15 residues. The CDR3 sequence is CASSDPWAYQETQYF. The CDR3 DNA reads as TGTGCCAGCAGTGACCCTTGGGCTTACCAAGAGACCCAGTACTTC.

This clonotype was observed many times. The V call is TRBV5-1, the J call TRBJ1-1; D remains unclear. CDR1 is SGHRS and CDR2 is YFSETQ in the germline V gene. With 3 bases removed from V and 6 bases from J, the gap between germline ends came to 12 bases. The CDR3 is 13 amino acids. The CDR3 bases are TGCGCCAGCAGCTCCCGCCCCGGGTCTGAAGCTTTCTTT. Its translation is CASSSRPGSEAFF.

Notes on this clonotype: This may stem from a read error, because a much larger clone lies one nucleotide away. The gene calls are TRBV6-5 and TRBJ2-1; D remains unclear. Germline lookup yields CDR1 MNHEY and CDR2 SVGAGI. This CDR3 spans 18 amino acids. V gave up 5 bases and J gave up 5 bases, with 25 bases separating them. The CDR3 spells CASSHPPGQLYCDNEQFF. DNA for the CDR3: TGTGCCAGCAGTCACCCGCCGGGCCAGCTCTATTGCGACAATGAGCAGTTCTTC.

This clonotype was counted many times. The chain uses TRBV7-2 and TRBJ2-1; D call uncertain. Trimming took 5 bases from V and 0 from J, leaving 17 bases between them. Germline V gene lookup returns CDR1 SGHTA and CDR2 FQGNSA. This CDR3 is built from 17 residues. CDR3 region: CASSPSWRPRSYNEQFF. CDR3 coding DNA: TGTGCCAGCAGCCCCTCTTGGCGTCCCCGCTCCTACAATGAGCAGTTCTTC.

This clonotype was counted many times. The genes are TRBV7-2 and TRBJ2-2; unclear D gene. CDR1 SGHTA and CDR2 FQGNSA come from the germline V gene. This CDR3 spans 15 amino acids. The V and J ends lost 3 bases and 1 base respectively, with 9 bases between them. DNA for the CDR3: TGTGCCAGCAGCTTCGGTAGAGTGAACACCGGGGAGCTGTTTTTT. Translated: CASSFGRVNTGELFF.

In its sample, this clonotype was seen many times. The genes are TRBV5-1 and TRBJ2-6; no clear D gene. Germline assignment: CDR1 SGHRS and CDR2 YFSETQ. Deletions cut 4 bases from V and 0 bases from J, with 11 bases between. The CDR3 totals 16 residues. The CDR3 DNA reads TGCGCCAGCAGCCCGACGACAACCTCTGGGGCCAACGTCCTGACTTTC. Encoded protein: CASSPTTTSGANVLTF.

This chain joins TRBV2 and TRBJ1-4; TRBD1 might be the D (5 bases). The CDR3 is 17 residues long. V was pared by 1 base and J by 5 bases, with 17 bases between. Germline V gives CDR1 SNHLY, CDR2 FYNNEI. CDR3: CASSEGGGLGENEKLFF. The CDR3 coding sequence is TGTGCCAGCAGTGAAGGGGGGGGTTTGGGAGAAAATGAAAAACTGTTTTTT.

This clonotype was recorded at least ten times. As DNA, the CDR3 is TGTGCTAGTGGTTTGGATCCGACAGGGTATGCGGAGACCCAGTACTTC. Protein sequence: CASGLDPTGYAETQYF. The chain has TRBV12-5 and TRBJ2-5; TRBD1 matches at 7 bases. This CDR3 contains 16 residues. Per germline, CDR1 LGHNT and CDR2 FRNRAP. V dropped 1 base and J dropped 5; count of bases not matched to a gene: 10.

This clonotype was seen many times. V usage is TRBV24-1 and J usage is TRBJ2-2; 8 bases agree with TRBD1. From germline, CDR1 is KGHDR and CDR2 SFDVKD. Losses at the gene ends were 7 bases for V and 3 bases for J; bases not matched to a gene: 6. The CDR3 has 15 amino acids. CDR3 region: CATSERQGYTGELFF. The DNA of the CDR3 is TGTGCCACCAGCGAAAGACAGGGGTACACCGGGGAGCTGTTTTTT.

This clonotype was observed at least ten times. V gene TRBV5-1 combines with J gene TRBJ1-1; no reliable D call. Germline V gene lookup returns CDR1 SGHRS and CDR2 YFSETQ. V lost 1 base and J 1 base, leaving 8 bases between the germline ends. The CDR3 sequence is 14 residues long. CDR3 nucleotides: TGCGCCAGCAGCTTGAAACTGACGAACACTGAAGCTTTCTTT. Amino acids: CASSLKLTNTEAFF.

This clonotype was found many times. CDR3 coding DNA: TGCAGTGCTGGCTCAATGACTAGCGGGGGGTACAATGAGCAGTTCTTC. Encoded protein: CSAGSMTSGGYNEQFF. The chain couples TRBV20-1 to TRBJ2-1; TRBD2 aligns across 13 bases. CDR1 is DFQATT and CDR2 is SNEGSKA in the germline V gene (reference sequence). The J segment lost 4 bases and the V segment lost 5 bases, leaving 8 bases of the junction unmatched. The CDR3 is 16 amino acids.